This T cell receptor beta chain emerged from a study of T cells in Graves' hyperthyroidism and ophthalmopathy. Study-level results: Researchers report that a 13 V-J model separated ophthalmopathy from stable hyperthyroidism. Blood also contained most expanded thyroid clonotypes above 0.001.

The investigators amplified TCR beta CDR3 regions from RNA transcripts. HTBI primers drove first-round RT-PCR of the TCR CDR3. MiXCR, applied by TCRdb to the multiplex PCR reads, yields one record per CDR3 protein. This table has some 600,000 distinct CDR3 sequences, about 45% appearing once. This clonotype was seen at least ten times. Its target is unknown. The CDR3 spans 13 residues. Trimming cost V 6 bases and J 7 bases; bases outside gene matches: 8. The germline V gene has CDR1 SNHLY and CDR2 FYNNEI. For Graves' hyperthyroidism to be stable, ophthalmopathy could not progress within 18 months. Patients with uncontrolled infections, other autoimmune diseases, pregnancy or lactation were excluded.

The chain couples TRBV2 to TRBJ1-1; 7 bases map to TRBD1. The sequence was collected from a woman under 30 with Graves' hyperthyroidism. The material sequenced was peripheral blood or thyroid tissue (not recorded which). CDR3 DNA sequence: TGTGCCAGCAGCCCACAGGGGCTTGGTGAAGCTTTCTTT. This encodes CASSPQGLGEAFF. Combining the CDR3 with reference TRBV2 and TRBJ1-1 gives the whole variable domain EPEVTQTPSHQVTQMGQEVILRCVPISNHLYFYWYRQILGQKVEFLVSFYNNEISEKSEIFDDQFSVERPDGSNFTLKIRSTKLEDSAMYFCASSPQGLGEAFFGQGTRLTVV.